This T cell receptor beta chain was found in a study of control samples from healthy donors and cancer patients. The method was immunoSEQ multiplex PCR; TCRdb's version includes in-frame clones alone and lacks a portion of them. The data contain some 200,000 clones, 85% to 95% of them singletons. This CDR3 comprises 13 residues. Germline CDR1 is MRHNA and CDR2 is SNTAGT. V was pared by 6 bases and J by 5 bases, with 13 bases between. The V call is TRBV6-4, the J call TRBJ1-1; tentative D call: TRBD1 (6 bases). What was sequenced was blood. The receptor was derived from a man between 50 and 59 years old in good health. The CDR3 loop reads CASRRQVGTEAFF. The CDR3 region has the DNA TGTGCCAGCAGGAGACAGGTGGGGACTGAAGCTTTCTTT.